The next 10 T cell receptor beta chains were all read from a single sample in a study of early T cells in non-severe SARS-CoV-2 infection. TCRdb fed the 5' RACE reads into MiXCR, producing one record per CDR3 protein. Of more than 60,000 distinct CDR3 sequences in the sample, around 4.9% were seen once. Sequencing was carried out using whole blood. These receptors were obtained from an adult who was a healthcare worker with PCR-confirmed SARS-CoV-2 infection or an uninfected control (not recorded which).

The chain uses TRBV7-6 and TRBJ2-7; D call uncertain. The CDR3 covers 16 residues. Trimming cost V 1 base and J 0 bases, with 13 bases left between them. Germline V gene data show CDR1 as SGHVS and CDR2 as FNYEAQ. The CDR3 DNA reads TGTGCCAGCAGCTTAGGCCAGGCCCCTCGCTCCTACGAGCAGTACTTC. It encodes CASSLGQAPRSYEQYF.

The table lists this clonotype with a few counts. The V and J genes are TRBV19 and TRBJ2-1, with 11 bases matching TRBD2. The CDR3 totals 16 residues. Trimming cost V 5 bases and J 0 bases; bases outside gene matches: 3. Per germline, CDR1 LNHDA and CDR2 SQIVND (reference sequence). This CDR3 is CASSFTSGSSYNEQFF. The CDR3 nucleotides read TGTGCCAGTAGTTTTACTAGCGGGAGCTCCTACAATGAGCAGTTCTTC.

This clonotype was seen only a few times. The V call is TRBV20-1, the J call TRBJ2-7; D not resolved. The V end was cut by 7 bases, the J end by 2 bases, with 18 bases between. Germline V gene sequence: CDR1 DFQATT, CDR2 SNEGSKA (reference sequence). This CDR3 has 14 amino acids. The CDR3 protein is CSGNNARGAYEQYF. The CDR3 DNA is TGCAGTGGCAACAATGCGCGCGGAGCCTACGAGCAGTACTTC.

In its sample, this clonotype was seen many times. V gene TRBV27 combines with J gene TRBJ1-5; D call uncertain. In germline, CDR1 is MNHEY, CDR2 SMNVEV (reference sequence). V lost 0 bases to trimming and J lost 9 bases, with 9 bases between them. The CDR3 has 13 amino acids. In DNA, the CDR3 is TGTGCCAGCAGTTTATCGAAGGCGGGGCCCCAGCATTTT. This translates into CASSLSKAGPQHF.

This clonotype was recorded once. The V call is TRBV11-3, the J call TRBJ2-1; maybe TRBD2 (6 bases). The length of the CDR3 is 15 residues. From germline, CDR1 is SGHNT and CDR2 YENEEA. V was cut by 5 bases and J by 9 bases, with 20 bases left in between. CDR3: CASSISGLTGGEQFF. As DNA, the CDR3 is TGTGCCAGCAGCATAAGCGGACTAACTGGCGGTGAGCAGTTCTTC.

Comments on this clonotype: A much larger clone is a single base away; this may be a read error. V gene TRBV7-2 combines with J gene TRBJ2-1, with 9 bases lining up with TRBD2. Germline-derived CDR1 and CDR2 are SGHTA and FQGNSA. The CDR3 is 15 residues long. CDR3 residues: CARSFGSGGDGEQFF. CDR3 sequence (DNA): TGTGCCAGGAGCTTTGGTAGCGGGGGAGATGGAGAGCAGTTCTTC.

In its sample, this clonotype was seen a few times. The rearrangement joins TRBV7-9 to TRBJ2-4; D is uncertain. Looked up from germline, CDR1 is SEHNR and CDR2 is FQNEAQ (reference sequence). The CDR3 is 13 residues long. Trimming cost V 5 bases and J 8 bases, with 13 bases left between them. The CDR3 DNA reads TGTGCCAGCAGCCCAATAAGTAGGGACATTCAGTACTTC. Translation: CASSPISRDIQYF. Looking up the rest from reference TRBV7-9 and TRBJ2-4 gives the full variable domain: DTGVSQNPRHKITKRGQNVTFRCDPISEHNRLYWYRQTLGQGPEFLTYFQNEAQLEKSRLLSDRFSAERPKGSFSTLEIQRTEQGDSAMYLCASSPISRDIQYFGAGTRLSVL.

This clonotype was detected ten times or more. V gene TRBV10-2 combines with J gene TRBJ2-5; no definite D call. V shed 8 bases and J shed 2 bases, with 9 bases lying between them. This CDR3 spans 12 amino acids. Germline V gene lookup returns CDR1 WSHSY and CDR2 SAAADI. CDR3 region: CASSTRQETQYF. The CDR3 DNA is TGCGCCAGCTCGACGAGGCAAGAGACCCAGTACTTC.

The table lists this clonotype with many counts. This chain connects TRBV4-3 to TRBJ2-3; D is uncertain. Deletions cut 3 bases from V and 1 base from J, with 14 bases between. The CDR3 runs 16 residues. The germline gives CDR1 LGHNA, CDR2 YSLEER. The CDR3 here is CASSHFSGVGTDTQYF. The CDR3 nucleotides read TGCGCCAGCAGCCACTTCTCTGGGGTGGGCACAGATACGCAGTATTTT.

This clonotype appeared many times. This chain connects TRBV12-3 or TRBV12-4 to TRBJ1-2, with a weak D call TRBD1 (5 bases). The ends were cut back, 10 bases at V and 3 bases at J, with 12 bases in the middle. The CDR3 is 12 amino acids. The CDR3 nucleotides are TGTGCCACGGGGGGAAGATACTATGGCTACACCTTC. It yields the protein CATGGRYYGYTF.